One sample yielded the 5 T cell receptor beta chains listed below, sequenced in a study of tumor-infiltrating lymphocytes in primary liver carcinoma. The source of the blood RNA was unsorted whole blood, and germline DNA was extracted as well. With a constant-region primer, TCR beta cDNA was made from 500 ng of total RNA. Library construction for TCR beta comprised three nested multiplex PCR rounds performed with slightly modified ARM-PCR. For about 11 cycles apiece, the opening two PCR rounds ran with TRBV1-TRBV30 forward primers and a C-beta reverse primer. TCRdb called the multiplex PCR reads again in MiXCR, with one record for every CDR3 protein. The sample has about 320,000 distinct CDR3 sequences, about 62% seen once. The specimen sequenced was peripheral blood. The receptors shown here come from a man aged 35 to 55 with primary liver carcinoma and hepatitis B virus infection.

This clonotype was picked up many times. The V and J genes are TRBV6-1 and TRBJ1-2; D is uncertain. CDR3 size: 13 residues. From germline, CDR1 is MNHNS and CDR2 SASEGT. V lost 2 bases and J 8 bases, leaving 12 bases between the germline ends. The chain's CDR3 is CASSEPPSGGYTF. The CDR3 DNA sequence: TGTGCCAGCAGTGAACCTCCCTCGGGCGGCTACACCTTC.

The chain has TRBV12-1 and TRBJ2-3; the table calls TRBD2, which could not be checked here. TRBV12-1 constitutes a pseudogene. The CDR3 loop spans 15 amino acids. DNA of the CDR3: TGTGCCAGCAGCTTTGGGAGGGGACGAACAGATACGCAGTATTTT. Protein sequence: CASSFGRGRTDTQYF.

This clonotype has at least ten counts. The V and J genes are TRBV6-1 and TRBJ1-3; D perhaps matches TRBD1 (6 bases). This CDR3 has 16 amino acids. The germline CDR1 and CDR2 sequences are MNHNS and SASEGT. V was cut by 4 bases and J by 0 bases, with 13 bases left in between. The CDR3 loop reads CASSARTVYSGNTIYF. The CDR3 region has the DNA TGTGCCAGCAGTGCGCGGACAGTATACTCTGGAAACACCATATATTTT.

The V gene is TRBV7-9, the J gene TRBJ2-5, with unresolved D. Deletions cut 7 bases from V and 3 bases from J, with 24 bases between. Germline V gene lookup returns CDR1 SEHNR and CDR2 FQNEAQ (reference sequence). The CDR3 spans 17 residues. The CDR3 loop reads CASNSRLVDRLKETQYF. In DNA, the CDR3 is TGTGCCAGCAACTCCCGATTAGTCGACCGACTTAAAGAGACCCAGTACTTC.

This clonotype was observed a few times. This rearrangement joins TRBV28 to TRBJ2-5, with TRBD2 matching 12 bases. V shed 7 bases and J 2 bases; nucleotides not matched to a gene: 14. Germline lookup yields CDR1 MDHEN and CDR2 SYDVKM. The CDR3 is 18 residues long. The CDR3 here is CASTPSGLAGEGQETQYF. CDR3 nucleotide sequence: TGTGCCAGCACTCCATCGGGACTAGCGGGTGAAGGGCAAGAGACCCAGTACTTC.